Below are 4 T cell receptor beta chains sequenced from a single sample in a study of regulatory T cells in long-lasting Graves disease. Researchers made TCR beta libraries by using iRepertoire HTBI primers and running Arm-PCR on CDR3 regions. TCRdb reprocessed the multiplex PCR reads via MiXCR and lists one record per CDR3 protein. This sample has about 420,000 distinct CDR3 sequences, with about 25% found just once. Time point here: persistent/refractory GD, antithyroid drugs over 5 years with positive TRAb. Making the TCR library involved RNA that had been extracted from PBMCs. This specimen was peripheral blood mononuclear cells (PBMCs), taken when the disease was refractory, from a patient treated with antithyroid drugs. The receptor source for this set is a female donor with Graves disease.

This clonotype was detected only a few times. Compared with germline, one end of the junction differs, possibly owing to a read error. V usage is TRBV30 and J usage is TRBJ1-1; no firm D call. Germline CDR1 reads GTSNPN; CDR2 reads SVGIG (reference sequence). This CDR3 comprises 12 residues. The CDR3 DNA follows: TGTGCCAGGAGTGGACCGTACACTGAAGCTTTCTTT. Its translation is CARSGPYTEAFF.

This clonotype appeared many times. The chain links TRBV10-3 to TRBJ1-1; D is ambiguous. Per the germline V gene, CDR1 is ENHRY and CDR2 is SYGVKD. Trimming removed 5 bases from V and 5 bases from J, with 15 bases in between. This CDR3 is built from 14 residues. As DNA, the CDR3 is TGTGCCATCAGTATTGGCTCCGCCGGAACTGAAGCTTTCTTT. Translated: CAISIGSAGTEAFF.

This clonotype has only a few counts. The chain carries TRBV6-5 and TRBJ1-4; 8 bases agree with TRBD1. The ends lost 0 bases at V and 6 bases at J; junction bases unmatched: 3. Germline CDR1 reads MNHEY; CDR2 reads SVGAGI. There are 15 residues in the CDR3. CDR3 region: CASSYSATGDEKLFF. CDR3 bases: TGTGCCAGCAGTTACTCTGCGACAGGGGATGAAAAACTGTTTTTT.

The rearrangement uses TRBV7-9 and TRBJ1-5; D not resolved. CDR1 is SEHNR and CDR2 is FQNEAQ in the germline V gene (reference sequence). Deletions cut 5 bases from V and 2 bases from J, with 7 bases between. This CDR3 is built from 13 residues. The DNA for the CDR3 is TGTGCCAGCAGCGTAACAGGCAATCAGCCCCAGCATTTT. Encoded protein: CASSVTGNQPQHF.